These T cell receptor beta chains were read from a single sample in a study of blood T cell repertoires in COVID-19. Generated by immunoSEQ multiplex PCR, the TCRdb table keeps only in-frame clones and is missing some. In the table there are under 150,000 clones, 65% to 85% of which are singletons. Sequenced sample: peripheral blood. The source of these receptors is a man between 45 and 60 years old with acute or convalescent COVID-19. The CDR3 runs from the conserved cysteine through the conserved F or W. The D gene is left open where the match is weak. The size field is filled for only some rows; it gives once, few, many or a size class.

D gene,clone size,J gene,V gene,CDR3 protein,CDR3 DNA
TRBD2,NA,TRBJ2-1,TRBV6-5,CASSPRGAGVGEQFF,TGTGCCAGCAGTCCTCGCGGGGCGGGGGTCGGGGAGCAGTTCTTC
NA,NA,TRBJ2-6,TRBV18,CASSPGRSGANVLTF,TGTGCCAGCTCACCAGGCAGGTCTGGGGCCAACGTCCTGACTTTC
NA,once,TRBJ1-6,TRBV5-1,CASSLAAGNYNSPLHF,TGCGCCAGCAGCTTGGCGGCGGGGAACTATAATTCACCCCTCCACTTT
TRBD1,NA,TRBJ2-5,TRBV5-4,CASSSIRSGTGKETQYF,TGTGCCAGCAGCTCGATTCGGAGCGGGACAGGGAAAGAGACCCAGTACTTC
NA,few,TRBJ1-4,TRBV5-1,CASSNRDKWDEKLFF,TGCGCCAGCAGCAACCGGGACAAATGGGACGAAAAACTGTTTTTT
NA,NA,TRBJ1-2,TRBV19,CASSGGGDSYGYTF,TGTGCCAGTAGTGGAGGAGGGGATAGCTATGGCTACACCTTC
TRBD1,NA,TRBJ1-2,TRBV9,CASSPQTGISNYGYTF,TGTGCCAGCAGCCCACAGACAGGGATCTCTAACTATGGCTACACCTTC
TRBD1,NA,TRBJ1-2,TRBV30,CAWTQGQGDYGYTF,TGTGCCTGGACCCAAGGACAGGGAGACTATGGCTACACCTTC
NA,NA,TRBJ1-2,TRBV5-1,CASSPGGGWAGYTF,TGCGCCAGCAGCCCCGGCGGGGGATGGGCTGGCTACACCTTC
TRBD1,NA,TRBJ1-1,TRBV11-2,CASSSGTELEWATEAFF,TGTGCCAGCAGCTCGGGGACAGAACTAGAGTGGGCGACTGAAGCTTTCTTT
TRBD1,once,TRBJ1-5,TRBV27,CATAGTGGIQPQHF,TGTGCCACCGCCGGGACAGGGGGAATTCAGCCCCAGCATTTT
TRBD1,NA,TRBJ1-5,TRBV7-2,CASSLAGTGGEPQHF,TGTGCCAGCAGCTTAGCTGGGACAGGGGGTGAGCCCCAGCATTTT
TRBD2,NA,TRBJ2-1,TRBV7-2,CASSLVAWTSNDEQFF,TGTGCCAGCAGCTTAGTGGCCTGGACTAGCAACGATGAGCAGTTCTTC
TRBD1,NA,TRBJ1-5,TRBV10-3,CAISDPGGQPQHF,TGTGCCATCAGTGACCCAGGGGGACAGCCCCAGCATTTT
TRBD1,once,TRBJ2-1,TRBV19,CASSTGTGGFNEQFF,TGTGCCAGTAGCACCGGGACAGGGGGTTTCAATGAGCAGTTCTTC
TRBD1,NA,TRBJ2-1,TRBV4-1,CASSQWDRGFDEQFF,TGCGCCAGCAGCCAATGGGACAGGGGGTTCGATGAGCAGTTCTTC
NA,once,TRBJ1-6,TRBV19,CASSSSGYNSPLHF,TGTGCCAGTAGTTCGTCAGGATATAATTCACCCCTCCACTTT
NA,NA,TRBJ2-7,TRBV28,CASRPDRHEQYF,TGTGCCAGCAGGCCAGACAGGCACGAGCAGTACTTC
NA,NA,TRBJ1-1,TRBV9,CASSVQGRNTEAFF,TGTGCCAGCAGCGTTCAGGGGAGGAACACTGAAGCTTTCTTT
TRBD1,NA,TRBJ1-4,TRBV15,CATSSPLGTAINEKLFF,TGTGCCACCAGCAGCCCCCTGGGGACAGCGATTAATGAAAAACTGTTTTTT
TRBD2,NA,TRBJ2-2,TRBV27,CASSPSGGSGELFF,TGTGCCAGCAGTCCCTCCGGGGGGTCCGGGGAGCTGTTTTTT
TRBD1,NA,TRBJ2-5,TRBV24-1,CATSDLSTGGTQYF,TGTGCCACCAGTGATTTGTCTACAGGGGGGACCCAGTACTTC
TRBD1,NA,TRBJ1-2,TRBV7-8,CASSLGQGNGYTF,TGTGCCAGCAGCCTTGGACAGGGTAATGGCTACACCTTC
NA,once,TRBJ1-2,TRBV30,CAWSVGLSPLYGYTF,TGTGCCTGGAGTGTCGGTCTCTCACCGCTCTATGGCTACACCTTC
NA,NA,TRBJ1-5,TRBV2,CASSEGRGGLGQPQHF,TGTGCCAGCAGTGAGGGAAGGGGAGGATTGGGGCAGCCCCAGCATTTT
NA,NA,TRBJ1-1,TRBV7-9,CASSFTQGRGTEAFF,TGTGCCAGCAGCTTTACGCAGGGGAGGGGTACTGAAGCTTTCTTT
NA,few,TRBJ1-4,TRBV14,CASSLSGPREKLFF,TGTGCCAGCAGCCTAAGCGGCCCTCGTGAAAAACTGTTTTTT
TRBD1,NA,TRBJ1-1,TRBV27,CASSPGQGNTEAFF,TGTGCCAGCAGTCCCGGACAGGGCAACACTGAAGCTTTCTTT
NA,NA,TRBJ2-7,TRBV18,CASSPPAGGGYEQYF,TGTGCCAGCTCACCACCGGCAGGAGGAGGCTACGAGCAGTACTTC
NA,NA,TRBJ1-4,TRBV19,CASSPRILRTNEKLFF,TGTGCCAGTAGTCCTCGCATACTGAGAACTAATGAAAAACTGTTTTTT
TRBD2,once,TRBJ2-7,TRBV2,CASTEGLAGTYEQYF,TGTGCCAGCACCGAAGGACTAGCGGGGACCTACGAGCAGTACTTC
NA,few,TRBJ2-6,TRBV5-1,CASSLARGSGANVLTF,TGCGCCAGCAGCTTGGCCAGGGGCTCTGGGGCCAACGTCCTGACTTTC
NA,NA,TRBJ1-2,TRBV7-2,CASSPDQGGYGYTF,TGTGCCAGCAGCCCCGATCAGGGAGGCTATGGCTACACCTTC
TRBD2,NA,TRBJ2-1,TRBV3-1/TRBV3-2,CASSQDVGTSGGLKFF,TGTGCCAGCAGCCAAGATGTAGGGACTAGCGGGGGGCTCAAGTTCTTC
TRBD1,NA,TRBJ2-1,TRBV18,CASSQRDSYNEQFF,TGTGCCAGCTCACAGAGGGACAGCTACAATGAGCAGTTCTTC
TRBD1,few,TRBJ1-2,TRBV3-1/TRBV3-2,CASSSGQGYTF,TGTGCCAGCAGCTCGGGACAGGGCTACACCTTC
NA,NA,TRBJ2-1,TRBV6-5,CASTLTSSYNEQFF,TGTGCCAGCACCTTAACTAGCTCCTACAATGAGCAGTTCTTC
NA,few,TRBJ1-2,TRBV7-8,CASSSRANYGYTF,TGTGCCAGCAGCTCCCGGGCTAACTATGGCTACACCTTC
NA,NA,TRBJ1-3,TRBV5-1,CASSPGLDSNTIYF,TGCGCCAGCAGCCCCGGACTCGACTCAAACACCATATATTTT
TRBD1,NA,TRBJ1-2,TRBV7-2,CASSPGGTGGKGYTF,TGTGCCAGCAGCCCCGGGGGGACAGGGGGCAAAGGCTACACCTTC
TRBD2,NA,TRBJ2-5,TRBV5-1,CASSLTSGDETQYF,TGCGCCAGCAGCTTGACTAGCGGGGACGAGACCCAGTACTTC
NA,once,TRBJ2-1,TRBV19,CASSIVRGGSYNEQFF,TGTGCCAGTAGTATAGTTAGGGGGGGCTCGTACAATGAGCAGTTCTTC
TRBD1,NA,TRBJ2-4,TRBV6-1,CASSEWGQGTKNIQYF,TGTGCCAGCAGTGAATGGGGACAGGGGACCAAAAACATTCAGTACTTC
TRBD1,NA,TRBJ2-1,TRBV12-3/TRBV12-4,CASSPDREVQFF,TGTGCCAGCAGTCCCGACAGGGAAGTGCAGTTCTTC
TRBD2,many,TRBJ2-2,TRBV27,CASSLRLGLAGGPTGELFF,TGTGCCAGCAGTCTGAGACTAGGACTAGCGGGGGGCCCCACCGGGGAGCTGTTTTTT
NA,NA,TRBJ1-2,TRBV7-6,CASSFSRVTTF,TGTGCCAGCAGCTTTTCCAGGGTAACTACCTTC
NA,NA,TRBJ2-1,TRBV9,CASSAPFRSYNEQFF,TGTGCCAGCAGCGCCCCCTTCCGCTCCTACAATGAGCAGTTCTTC
NA,few,TRBJ1-5,TRBV24-1,CATIRGNQPQHF,TGTGCCACTATCAGGGGTAATCAGCCCCAGCATTTT
NA,NA,TRBJ2-3,TRBV3-1/TRBV3-2,CASSQDVAGRGTDTQYF,TGTGCCAGCAGCCAAGATGTGGCCGGCAGGGGCACAGATACGCAGTATTTT
TRBD1,few,TRBJ1-3,TRBV11-2,CASSLPGQSSGNTIYF,TGTGCCAGCAGCTTACCGGGACAGAGTTCTGGAAACACCATATATTTT
NA,NA,TRBJ2-2,TRBV10-2,CASSGQQGIPGELFF,TGCGCCAGCAGTGGGCAACAGGGAATCCCCGGGGAGCTGTTTTTT
TRBD1,NA,TRBJ1-4,TRBV5-1,CASSLEAGGLQSEKLFF,TGCGCCAGCAGCTTGGAGGCAGGGGGGCTACAAAGTGAAAAACTGTTTTTT
NA,NA,TRBJ1-6,TRBV6-5,CASSLDSYSPLHF,TGTGCCAGCAGCCTGGACAGCTACTCACCCCTCCACTTT
TRBD2,once,TRBJ2-1,TRBV30,CAWSGTSGGAFGYNEQFF,TGTGCCTGGAGCGGGACTAGCGGGGGGGCGTTCGGGTACAATGAGCAGTTCTTC
TRBD2,NA,TRBJ2-1,TRBV10-3,CAISESGEGDEQFF,TGTGCCATCAGTGAGTCAGGGGAGGGCGATGAGCAGTTCTTC
TRBD2,NA,TRBJ2-5,TRBV6-4,CASSDLSRGGRETQYF,TGTGCCAGCAGTGATCTCTCGCGGGGGGGCAGGGAGACCCAGTACTTC
TRBD1,NA,TRBJ1-1,TRBV19,CASATGGGPTEAFF,TGTGCCAGTGCTACAGGGGGCGGCCCCACTGAAGCTTTCTTT
NA,NA,TRBJ2-7,TRBV28,CASSPLLGGLARKQYF,TGTGCCAGCAGTCCACTTCTAGGAGGACTCGCCCGCAAGCAGTACTTC
NA,few,TRBJ1-1,TRBV28,CASTLGGMRNTEAFF,TGTGCCAGCACACTCGGGGGAATGAGGAACACTGAAGCTTTCTTT